These 9 T cell receptor beta chains were sequenced from one sample in a study of shared clonotypes between healthy human individuals. Here immunoSEQ multiplex PCR was the method, and the copy in TCRdb shows in-frame clones only, minus some. The sample records approximately 1.5 million clones, 95% to 99% being singletons. The material sequenced was naive CD4+ T cells sorted from blood. The subset is: CD45RA+ positively selected. All receptors derive from a young man in good health.

This chain's CDR3 is CASSQVPATSTDTQYF. The CDR3 DNA is TGCGCCAGCAGCCAAGTTCCAGCGACAAGCACAGATACGCAGTATTTT. The V gene is TRBV4-1, the J gene TRBJ2-3; D not resolved. Germline-derived CDR1 and CDR2 are MGHRA and YSYEKL. V was cut by 1 base and J by 0 bases, with 11 bases left in between. This CDR3 has 16 amino acids.

The rearrangement joins TRBV10-1 to TRBJ2-3; 11 bases map to TRBD2. Losses at the gene ends were 5 bases for V and 3 bases for J; bases not matched to a gene: 7. The CDR3 has 16 amino acids. Germline-derived CDR1 and CDR2 are WNHNN and SYGVQD (reference sequence). CDR3 loop: CASSRGASGRTDTQYF. The CDR3 DNA sequence: TGCGCCAGCAGTCGGGGGGCTAGCGGGAGGACAGATACGCAGTATTTT.

The rearrangement joins TRBV11-2 to TRBJ2-1; possible D gene TRBD1, 7 bases. Germline-derived CDR1 and CDR2 are SGHAT and FQNNGV. The CDR3 extends over 17 amino acids. Trimming stripped 3 bases from V and 9 bases from J, with 24 bases between. CDR3 amino acids: CASSLEGGGTLLGEQFF. The CDR3 region has the DNA TGTGCCAGCAGCTTGGAAGGGGGCGGGACGCTGCTGGGTGAGCAGTTCTTC.

The CDR3 nucleotides read TGTGCCAGTGGTGCAGGGAGTAGCAATCAGCCCCAGCATTTT. This translates into CASGAGSSNQPQHF. The V and J genes are TRBV19 and TRBJ1-5; maybe TRBD1 (5 bases). V lost 8 bases and J 0 bases, leaving 11 bases between the germline ends. Germline CDR1 and CDR2: LNHDA and SQIVND (reference sequence). The CDR3 is 14 amino acids. Variable domain in full (rest from reference TRBV19 and TRBJ1-5): DGGITQSPKYLFRKEGQNVTLSCEQNLNHDAMYWYRQDPGQGLRLIYYSQIVNDFQKGDIAEGYSVSREKKESFPLTVTSAQKNPTAFYLCASGAGSSNQPQHFGDGTRLSIL.

The gene calls are TRBV7-9 and TRBJ2-4, with D perhaps assigned TRBD1 or TRBD2 (5 bases each). This CDR3 spans 18 amino acids. V lost 3 bases, J lost 0 bases, and 18 bases lay in between. Germline V gene data show CDR1 as SEHNR and CDR2 as FQNEAQ (reference sequence). CDR3 sequence reads: CASSFWDGEAIAKNIQYF. The CDR3 DNA sequence: TGTGCCAGCAGCTTTTGGGACGGCGAAGCTATAGCCAAAAACATTCAGTACTTC. Combining the CDR3 with reference TRBV7-9 and TRBJ2-4 gives the whole variable domain DTGVSQNPRHKITKRGQNVTFRCDPISEHNRLYWYRQTLGQGPEFLTYFQNEAQLEKSRLLSDRFSAERPKGSFSTLEIQRTEQGDSAMYLCASSFWDGEAIAKNIQYFGAGTRLSVL.

This clone occurred once. The rearrangement joins TRBV5-1 to TRBJ2-3, with D possibly matching TRBD1 (5 bases). V was cut by 4 bases and J by 0 bases, with 12 bases left in between. CDR1 is SGHRS, CDR2 YFSETQ, per germline. The CDR3 is 15 amino acids. CDR3: CASSRDPGSTDTQYF. CDR3 nucleotide sequence: TGCGCCAGCAGCCGTGACCCAGGGAGCACAGATACGCAGTATTTT.

The chain recombines TRBV18 with TRBJ2-7, with D possibly called TRBD1 or TRBD2 (7 bases each). V gave up 6 bases and J gave up 4 bases, with 16 bases separating them. The CDR3 covers 14 residues. Germline V CDR1 and CDR2: KGHSH, LQKENI. CDR3 sequence reads: CASSQGGGLYEQYF. The CDR3 DNA is TGTGCCAGCTCCCAGGGAGGGGGCTTGTACGAGCAGTACTTC.

Turning to this clone: Other DNA variants within this sample encode the same CDR3. The chain has TRBV29-1 and TRBJ2-7; 8 positions match TRBD1. This CDR3 region has 13 residues. Germline V lookup: CDR1 SQVTM, CDR2 ANQGSEA. Trimming at V came to 6 bases and at J to 1 base, leaving 5 bases not matched to a gene. The CDR3 loop reads CSVGTGPSYEQYF. The DNA of the CDR3 is TGCAGCGTAGGGACAGGACCATCCTACGAGCAGTACTTC.

The chain carries TRBV7-2 and TRBJ1-5; D is perhaps TRBD1 (6 bases). V was pared by 6 bases and J by 6 bases, with 18 bases between. From germline, CDR1 is SGHTA and CDR2 FQGNSA. The CDR3 is 15 amino acids. CDR3 sequence: CASSPTGGGGQPQHF. DNA for the CDR3: TGTGCCAGCAGTCCAACCGGGGGGGGCGGTCAGCCCCAGCATTTT. Full variable domain (remainder filled in from reference TRBV7-2 and TRBJ1-5): GAGVSQSPSNKVTEKGKDVELRCDPISGHTALYWYRQSLGQGLEFLIYFQGNSAPDKSGLPSDRFSAERTGGSVSTLTIQRTQQEDSAVYLCASSPTGGGGQPQHFGDGTRLSIL.